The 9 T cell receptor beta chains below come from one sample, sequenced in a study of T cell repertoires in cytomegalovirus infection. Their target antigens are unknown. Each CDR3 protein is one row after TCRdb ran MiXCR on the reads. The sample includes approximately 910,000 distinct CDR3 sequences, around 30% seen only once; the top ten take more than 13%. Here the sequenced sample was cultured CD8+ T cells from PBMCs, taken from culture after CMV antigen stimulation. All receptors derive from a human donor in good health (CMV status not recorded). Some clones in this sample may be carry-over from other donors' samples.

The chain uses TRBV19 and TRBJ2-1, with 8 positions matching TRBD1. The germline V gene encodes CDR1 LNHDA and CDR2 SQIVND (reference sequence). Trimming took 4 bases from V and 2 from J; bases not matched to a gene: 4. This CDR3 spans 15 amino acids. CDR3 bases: TGTGCCAGTAGTAGGGGACAGGAGGCCTACAATGAGCAGTTCTTC. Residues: CASSRGQEAYNEQFF.

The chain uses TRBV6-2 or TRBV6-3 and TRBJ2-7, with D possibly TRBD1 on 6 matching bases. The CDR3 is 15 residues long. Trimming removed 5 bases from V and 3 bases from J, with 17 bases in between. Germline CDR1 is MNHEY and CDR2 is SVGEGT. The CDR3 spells CASSSIIRDIYEQYV. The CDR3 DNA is TGTGCCAGCAGTAGTATAATCCGGGACATCTACGAGCAGTACGTC.

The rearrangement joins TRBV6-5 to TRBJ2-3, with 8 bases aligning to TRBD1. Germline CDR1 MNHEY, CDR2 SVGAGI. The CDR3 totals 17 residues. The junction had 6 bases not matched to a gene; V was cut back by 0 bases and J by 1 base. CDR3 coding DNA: TGTGCCAGCAGTTACTCGAGCTCGGACAGGGGCACAGATACGCAGTATTTT. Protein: CASSYSSSDRGTDTQYF.

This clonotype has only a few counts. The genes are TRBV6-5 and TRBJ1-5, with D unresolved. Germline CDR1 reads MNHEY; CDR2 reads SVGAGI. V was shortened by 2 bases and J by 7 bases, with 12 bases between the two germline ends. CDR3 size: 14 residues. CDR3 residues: CASSYDEGQQPQHF. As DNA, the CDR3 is TGTGCCAGCAGTTACGATGAGGGTCAGCAGCCCCAGCATTTT.

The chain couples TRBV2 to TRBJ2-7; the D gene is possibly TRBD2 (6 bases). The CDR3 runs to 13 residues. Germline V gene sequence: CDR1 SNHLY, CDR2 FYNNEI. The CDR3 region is CASSERWGGALDV. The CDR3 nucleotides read TGTGCCAGCAGTGAAAGGTGGGGAGGAGCGCTGGACGTC.

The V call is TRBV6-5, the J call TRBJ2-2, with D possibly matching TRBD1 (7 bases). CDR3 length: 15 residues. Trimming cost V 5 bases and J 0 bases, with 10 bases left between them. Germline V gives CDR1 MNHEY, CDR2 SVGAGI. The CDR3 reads CASSPGGPNTGELFF. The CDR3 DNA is TGTGCCAGCAGTCCAGGGGGGCCGAACACCGGGGAGCTGTTTTTT.

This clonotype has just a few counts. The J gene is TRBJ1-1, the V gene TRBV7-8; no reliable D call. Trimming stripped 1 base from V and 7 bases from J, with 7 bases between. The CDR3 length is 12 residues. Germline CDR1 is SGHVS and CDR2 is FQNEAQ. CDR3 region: CASSLEQLEAFF. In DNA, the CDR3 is TGTGCCAGCAGCTTAGAACAGCTTGAAGCTTTCTTT.

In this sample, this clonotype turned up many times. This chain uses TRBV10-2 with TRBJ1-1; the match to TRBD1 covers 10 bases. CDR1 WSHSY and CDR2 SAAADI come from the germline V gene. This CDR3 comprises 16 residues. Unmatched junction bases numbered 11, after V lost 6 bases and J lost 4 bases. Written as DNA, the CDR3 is TGCGCCAGCAGAGGGACAGGGGCCCCCTGGGGCACTGAAGCTTTCTTT. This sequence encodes CASRGTGAPWGTEAFF.

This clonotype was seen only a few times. The CDR3 DNA reads as TGTGCCAGCAAAAAACAGGGGGCCTTCTATGGCTACACCTTC. Translation: CASKKQGAFYGYTF. The chain uses TRBV27 and TRBJ1-2; 9 bases fit TRBD1. V shed 7 bases, J shed 4 bases, and the junction held 7 bases outside the gene matches. Looked up from germline, CDR1 is MNHEY and CDR2 is SMNVEV (reference sequence). The CDR3 runs 14 residues.